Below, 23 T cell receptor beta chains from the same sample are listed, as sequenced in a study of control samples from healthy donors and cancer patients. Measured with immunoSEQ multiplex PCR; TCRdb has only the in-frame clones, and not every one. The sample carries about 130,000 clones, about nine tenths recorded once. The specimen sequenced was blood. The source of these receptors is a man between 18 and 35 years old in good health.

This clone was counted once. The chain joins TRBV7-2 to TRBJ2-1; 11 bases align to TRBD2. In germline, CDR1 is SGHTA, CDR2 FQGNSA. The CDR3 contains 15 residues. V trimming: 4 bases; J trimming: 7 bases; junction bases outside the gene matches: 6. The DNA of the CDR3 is TGTGCCAGCAGCTCCCGGATAGCGGGAGGGAATGAGCAGTTCTTC. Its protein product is CASSSRIAGGNEQFF.

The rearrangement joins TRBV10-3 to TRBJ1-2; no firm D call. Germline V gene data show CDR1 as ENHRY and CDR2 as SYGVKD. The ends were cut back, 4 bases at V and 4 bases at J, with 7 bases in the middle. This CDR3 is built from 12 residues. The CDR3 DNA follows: TGTGCCATCAGTGGGTCGACCTATGGCTACACCTTC. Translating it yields CAISGSTYGYTF.

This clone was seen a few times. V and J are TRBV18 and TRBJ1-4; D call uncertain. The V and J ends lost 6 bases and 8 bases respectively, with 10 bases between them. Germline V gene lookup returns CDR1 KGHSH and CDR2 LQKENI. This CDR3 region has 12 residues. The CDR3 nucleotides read TGTGCCAGCTCGTTTGAAAACGAAAAACTGTTTTTT. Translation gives CASSFENEKLFF.

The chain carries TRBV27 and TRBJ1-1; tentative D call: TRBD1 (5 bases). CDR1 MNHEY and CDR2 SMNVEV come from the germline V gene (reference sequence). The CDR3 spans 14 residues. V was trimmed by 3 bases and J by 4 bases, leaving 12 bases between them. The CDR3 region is CASSFNWGGTEAFF. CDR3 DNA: TGTGCCAGCAGTTTTAATTGGGGGGGCACTGAAGCTTTCTTT.

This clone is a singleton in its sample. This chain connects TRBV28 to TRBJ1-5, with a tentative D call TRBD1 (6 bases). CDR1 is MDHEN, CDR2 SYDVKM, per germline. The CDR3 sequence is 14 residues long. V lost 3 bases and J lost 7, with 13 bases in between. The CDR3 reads CASSLPGETQPQHF. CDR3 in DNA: TGTGCCAGCAGTTTGCCAGGGGAGACCCAGCCCCAGCATTTT. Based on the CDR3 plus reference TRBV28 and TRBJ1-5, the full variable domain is DVKVTQSSRYLVKRTGEKVFLECVQDMDHENMFWYRQDPGLGLRLIYFSYDVKMKEKGDIPEGYSVSREKKERFSLILESASTNQTSMYLCASSLPGETQPQHFGDGTRLSIL.

The CDR3 spells CASSLGRGGSNQPQHF. Written as DNA, the CDR3 is TGTGCCAGCAGCTTAGGTAGGGGTGGGAGCAATCAGCCCCAGCATTTT. J is TRBJ1-5 and V is TRBV11-2; D is perhaps TRBD1 (5 bases). Germline V gene data show CDR1 as SGHAT and CDR2 as FQNNGV. The ends were cut back, 1 base at V and 1 base at J, with 11 bases in the middle. The CDR3 spans 16 residues.

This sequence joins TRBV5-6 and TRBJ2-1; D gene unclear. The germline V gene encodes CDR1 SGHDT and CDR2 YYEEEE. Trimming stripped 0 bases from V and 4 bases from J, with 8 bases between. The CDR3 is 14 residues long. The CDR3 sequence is CASSLGGPYNEQFF. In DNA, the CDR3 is TGTGCCAGCAGCTTGGGCGGACCTTACAATGAGCAGTTCTTC.

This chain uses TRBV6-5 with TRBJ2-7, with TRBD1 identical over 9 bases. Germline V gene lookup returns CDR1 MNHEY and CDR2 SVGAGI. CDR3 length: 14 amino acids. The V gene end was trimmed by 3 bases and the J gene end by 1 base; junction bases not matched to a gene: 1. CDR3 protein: CASSYGQGSYEQYF. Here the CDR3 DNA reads TGTGCCAGCAGTTATGGACAGGGGTCCTACGAGCAGTACTTC.

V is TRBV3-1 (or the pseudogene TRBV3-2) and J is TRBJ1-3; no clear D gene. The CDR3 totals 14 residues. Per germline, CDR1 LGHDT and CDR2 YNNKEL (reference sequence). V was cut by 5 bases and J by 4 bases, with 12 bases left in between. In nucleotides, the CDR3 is TGTGCCAGCAGCTCCCCGGGCCTCGGAAACACCATATATTTT. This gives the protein CASSSPGLGNTIYF.

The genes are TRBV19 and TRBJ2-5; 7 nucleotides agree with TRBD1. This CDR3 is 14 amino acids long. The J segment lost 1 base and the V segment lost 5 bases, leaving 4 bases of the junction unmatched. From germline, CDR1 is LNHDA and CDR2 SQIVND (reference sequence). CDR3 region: CASSYRDSQETQYF. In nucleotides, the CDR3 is TGTGCCAGTAGTTACCGGGACAGCCAAGAGACCCAGTACTTC.

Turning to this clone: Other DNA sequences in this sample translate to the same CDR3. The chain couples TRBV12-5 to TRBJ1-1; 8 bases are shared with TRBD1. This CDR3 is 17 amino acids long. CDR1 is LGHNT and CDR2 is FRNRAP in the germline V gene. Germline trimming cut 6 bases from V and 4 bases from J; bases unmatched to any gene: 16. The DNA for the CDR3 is TGTGCTAGTGGCAACAGCCGGGACAGGCTTTATCCCACTGAAGCTTTCTTT. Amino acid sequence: CASGNSRDRLYPTEAFF.

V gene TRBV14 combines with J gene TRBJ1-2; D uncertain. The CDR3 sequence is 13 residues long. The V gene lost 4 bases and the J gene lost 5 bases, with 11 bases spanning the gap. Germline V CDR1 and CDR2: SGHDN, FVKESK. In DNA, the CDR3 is TGTGCCAGCAGCCCTAACTCCCTATATGGCTACACCTTC. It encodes CASSPNSLYGYTF.

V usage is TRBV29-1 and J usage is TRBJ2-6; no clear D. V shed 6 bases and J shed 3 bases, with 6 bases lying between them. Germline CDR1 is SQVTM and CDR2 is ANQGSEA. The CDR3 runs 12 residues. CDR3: CSVSNGANVLTF. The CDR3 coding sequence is TGCAGCGTCTCGAATGGGGCCAACGTCCTGACTTTC.

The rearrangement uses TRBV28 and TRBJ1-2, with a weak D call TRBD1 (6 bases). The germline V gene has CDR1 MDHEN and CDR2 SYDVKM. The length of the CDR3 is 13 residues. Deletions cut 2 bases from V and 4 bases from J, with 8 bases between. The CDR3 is CASSLQGSYGYTF. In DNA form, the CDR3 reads TGTGCCAGCAGTTTACAGGGGTCCTATGGCTACACCTTC.

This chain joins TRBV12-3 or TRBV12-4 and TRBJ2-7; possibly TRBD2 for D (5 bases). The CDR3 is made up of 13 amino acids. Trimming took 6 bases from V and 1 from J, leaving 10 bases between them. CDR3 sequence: CASRGRTSYEQYF. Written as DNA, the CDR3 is TGTGCCAGCAGGGGCAGGACTTCCTACGAGCAGTACTTC.

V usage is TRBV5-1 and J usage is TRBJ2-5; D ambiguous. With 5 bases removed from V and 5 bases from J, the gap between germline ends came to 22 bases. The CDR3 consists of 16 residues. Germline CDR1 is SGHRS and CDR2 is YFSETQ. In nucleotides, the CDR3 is TGCGCCAGCAGTCGAGCTAATAGGAATAATTGGGAGACCCAGTACTTC. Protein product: CASSRANRNNWETQYF.

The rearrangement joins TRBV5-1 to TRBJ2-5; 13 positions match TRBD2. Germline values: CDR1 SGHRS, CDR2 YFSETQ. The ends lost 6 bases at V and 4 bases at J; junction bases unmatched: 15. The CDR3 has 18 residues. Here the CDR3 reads CASTRTGLAGVGGETQYF. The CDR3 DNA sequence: TGCGCCAGCACCCGAACTGGACTAGCGGGAGTAGGGGGAGAGACCCAGTACTTC.

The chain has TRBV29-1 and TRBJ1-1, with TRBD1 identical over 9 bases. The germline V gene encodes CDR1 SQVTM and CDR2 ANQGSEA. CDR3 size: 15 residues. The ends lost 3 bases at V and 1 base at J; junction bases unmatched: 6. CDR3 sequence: CSVEMGTGWNTEAFF. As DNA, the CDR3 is TGCAGCGTTGAGATGGGGACAGGGTGGAACACTGAAGCTTTCTTT.

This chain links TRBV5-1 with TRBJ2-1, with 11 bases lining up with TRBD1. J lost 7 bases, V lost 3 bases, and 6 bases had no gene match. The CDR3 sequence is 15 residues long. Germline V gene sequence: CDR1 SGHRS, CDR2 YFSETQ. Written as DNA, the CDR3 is TGCGCCAGCAGCTACGGACAGGGGGCGCGAAATGAGCAGTTCTTC. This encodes CASSYGQGARNEQFF.

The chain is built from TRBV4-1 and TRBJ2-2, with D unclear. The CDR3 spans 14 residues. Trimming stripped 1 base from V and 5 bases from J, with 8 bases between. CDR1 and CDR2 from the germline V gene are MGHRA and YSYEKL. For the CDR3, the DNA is TGCGCCAGCAGCCAAGGCCTAGGTACCGGGGAGCTGTTTTTT. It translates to CASSQGLGTGELFF.

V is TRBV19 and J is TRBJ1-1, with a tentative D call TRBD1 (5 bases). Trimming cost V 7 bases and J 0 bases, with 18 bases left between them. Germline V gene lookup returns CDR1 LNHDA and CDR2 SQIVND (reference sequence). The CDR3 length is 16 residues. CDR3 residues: CASIRVAGLVNTEAFF. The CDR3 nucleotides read TGTGCCAGTATCCGCGTCGCGGGGCTGGTGAACACTGAAGCTTTCTTT.

CDR3 DNA: TGTGCCAGCAGTGCAAGCGGATACCAAGAGACCCAGTACTTC. It codes for CASSASGYQETQYF. V and J are TRBV27 and TRBJ2-5; a possible D gene is TRBD2 (5 bases). The CDR3 is made up of 14 amino acids. The V and J ends lost 5 bases and 0 bases respectively, with 10 bases between them. Germline V CDR1 and CDR2: MNHEY, SMNVEV (reference sequence).

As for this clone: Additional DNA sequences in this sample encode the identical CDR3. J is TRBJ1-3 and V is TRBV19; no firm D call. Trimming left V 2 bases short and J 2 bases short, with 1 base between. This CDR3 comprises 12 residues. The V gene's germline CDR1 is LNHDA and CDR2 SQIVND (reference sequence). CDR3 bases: TGTGCCAGTAGTATACCTGGAAACACCATATATTTT. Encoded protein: CASSIPGNTIYF.